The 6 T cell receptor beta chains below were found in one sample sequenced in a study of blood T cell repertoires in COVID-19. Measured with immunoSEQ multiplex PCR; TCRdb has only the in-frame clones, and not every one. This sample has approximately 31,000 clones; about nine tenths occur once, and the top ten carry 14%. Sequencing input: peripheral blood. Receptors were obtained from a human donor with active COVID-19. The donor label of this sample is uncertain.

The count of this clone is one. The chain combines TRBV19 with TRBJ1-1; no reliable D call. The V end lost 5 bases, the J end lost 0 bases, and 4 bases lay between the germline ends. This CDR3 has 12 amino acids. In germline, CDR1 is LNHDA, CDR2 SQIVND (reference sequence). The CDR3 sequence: CASSEVNTEAFF. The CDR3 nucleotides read TGTGCCAGTAGTGAGGTGAACACTGAAGCTTTCTTT.

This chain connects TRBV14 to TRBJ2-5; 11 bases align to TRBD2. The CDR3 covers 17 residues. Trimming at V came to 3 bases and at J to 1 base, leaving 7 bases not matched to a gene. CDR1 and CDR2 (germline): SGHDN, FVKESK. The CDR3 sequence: CASSHERLAGLQETQYF. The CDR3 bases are TGTGCCAGCAGCCATGAAAGACTAGCGGGACTCCAAGAGACCCAGTACTTC.

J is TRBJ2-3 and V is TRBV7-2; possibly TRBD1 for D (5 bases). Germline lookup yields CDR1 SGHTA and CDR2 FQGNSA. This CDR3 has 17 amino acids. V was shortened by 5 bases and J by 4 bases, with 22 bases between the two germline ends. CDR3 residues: CASSPADLNTGADTQYF. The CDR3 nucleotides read TGTGCCAGCAGCCCCGCGGACCTTAATACAGGCGCAGATACGCAGTATTTT.

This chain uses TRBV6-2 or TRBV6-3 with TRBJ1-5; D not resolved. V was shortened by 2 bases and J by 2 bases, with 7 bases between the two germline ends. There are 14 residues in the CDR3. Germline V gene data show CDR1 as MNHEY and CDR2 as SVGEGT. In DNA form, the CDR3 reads TGTGCCAGCAGTTACACGGCGGGCAATCAGCCCCAGCATTTT. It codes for CASSYTAGNQPQHF.

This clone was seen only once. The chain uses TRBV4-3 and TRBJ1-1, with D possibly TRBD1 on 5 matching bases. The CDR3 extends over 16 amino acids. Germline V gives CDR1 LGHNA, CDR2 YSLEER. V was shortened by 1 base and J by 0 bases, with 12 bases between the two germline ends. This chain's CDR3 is CASSQGRDRVNTEAFF. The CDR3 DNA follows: TGCGCCAGCAGCCAAGGCCGTGACAGAGTGAACACTGAAGCTTTCTTT.

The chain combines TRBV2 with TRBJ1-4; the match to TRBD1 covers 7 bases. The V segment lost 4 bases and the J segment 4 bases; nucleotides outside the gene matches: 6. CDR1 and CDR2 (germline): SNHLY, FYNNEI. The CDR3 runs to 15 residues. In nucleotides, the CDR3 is TGTGCCAGCAGTGGGGGGAGACAGGGTAATGAAAAACTGTTTTTT. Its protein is CASSGGRQGNEKLFF.